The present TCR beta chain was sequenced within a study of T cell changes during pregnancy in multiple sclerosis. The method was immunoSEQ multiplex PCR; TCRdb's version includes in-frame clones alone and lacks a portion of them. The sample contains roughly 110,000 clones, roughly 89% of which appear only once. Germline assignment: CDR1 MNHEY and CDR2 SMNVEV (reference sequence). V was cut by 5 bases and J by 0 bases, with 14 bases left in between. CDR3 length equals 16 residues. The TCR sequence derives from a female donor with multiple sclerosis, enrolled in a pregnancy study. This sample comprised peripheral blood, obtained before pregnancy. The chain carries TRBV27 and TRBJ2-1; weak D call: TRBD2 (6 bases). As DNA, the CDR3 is TGTGCCAGCAGTCCGTGGAGGGCGAGCTCCTACAATGAGCAGTTCTTC. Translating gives CASSPWRASSYNEQFF.